This TCR beta chain is drawn from a study of cytomegalovirus exposure and HLA in healthy donors. CDR1 and CDR2 (germline): SQVTM, ANQGSEA. The CDR3 is 17 amino acids. The ends were cut back, 6 bases at V and 0 bases at J, with 21 bases in the middle. PCR involved 60 Vbeta and 13 Jbeta primers. The repertoire was sequenced with immunoSEQ multiplex PCR; TCRdb's copy has only in-frame clones and lacks some. The sample yields about 200,000 clones, about 82% seen once. Sequencing was performed on PBMCs. The chain uses TRBV29-1 and TRBJ2-1, with TRBD2 as a possible D gene (7 bases). The receptor's source is a man in his thirties or forties in good health and CMV-seronegative. The CDR3 DNA follows: TGCAGCGTCCCCCGTTCGGGGGGCACCAGCTCCTACAATGAGCAGTTCTTC. It specifies CSVPRSGGTSSYNEQFF.